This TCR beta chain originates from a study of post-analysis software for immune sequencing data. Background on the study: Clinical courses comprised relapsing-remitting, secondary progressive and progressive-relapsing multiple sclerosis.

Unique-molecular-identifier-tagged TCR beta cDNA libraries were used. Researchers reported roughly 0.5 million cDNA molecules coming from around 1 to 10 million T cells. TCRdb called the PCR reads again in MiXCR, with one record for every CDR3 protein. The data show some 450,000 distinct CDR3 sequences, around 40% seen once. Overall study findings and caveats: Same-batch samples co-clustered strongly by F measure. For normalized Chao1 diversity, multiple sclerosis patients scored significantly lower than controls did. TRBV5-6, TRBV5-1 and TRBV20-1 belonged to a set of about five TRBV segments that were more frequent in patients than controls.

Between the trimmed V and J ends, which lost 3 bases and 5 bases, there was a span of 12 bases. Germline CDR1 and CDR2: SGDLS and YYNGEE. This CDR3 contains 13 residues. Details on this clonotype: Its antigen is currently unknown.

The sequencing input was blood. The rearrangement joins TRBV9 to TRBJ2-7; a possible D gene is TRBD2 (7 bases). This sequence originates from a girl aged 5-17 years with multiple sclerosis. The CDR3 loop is CASSAGGGDEQYF. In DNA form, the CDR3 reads TGTGCCAGCAGCGCGGGGGGCGGGGACGAGCAGTACTTC.